The rows below give T cell receptor beta chains drawn from one sample of a study of T-cell memory formation after mild COVID-19. In TCRdb, the 5' RACE reads were re-called with MiXCR into one record per CDR3 protein. The sample includes 350,000 to 400,000 distinct CDR3 sequences, 20% to 25% of them seen just once. Sequenced sample: PBMCs or a T cell subset sorted from them (not recorded which). These TCRs come from an adult woman who had mild COVID-19 (a few samples of this study predate the infection). Cell type and time point are not known. Each CDR3 is given with its conserved first and last residue.

v_gene: TRBV30; j_gene: TRBJ1-4; CDR3aa: CALQGVNEKLFF
v_gene: TRBV29-1; j_gene: TRBJ1-2; CDR3aa: CSVESGQGITNYGYTF
v_gene: TRBV6-2/TRBV6-3; j_gene: TRBJ1-1; CDR3aa: CASSYSRRNTEAFF
v_gene: TRBV6-5; j_gene: TRBJ1-1; CDR3aa: CASSATGRTEAFF
v_gene: TRBV7-9; j_gene: TRBJ2-2; CDR3aa: CASRGLNTGELFF
v_gene: TRBV29-1; j_gene: TRBJ2-1; CDR3aa: CSVDSEYAGEQFF
v_gene: TRBV3-1; j_gene: TRBJ2-7; CDR3aa: CASSHSDLSSYEQYF
v_gene: TRBV12-3/TRBV12-4; j_gene: TRBJ2-1; CDR3aa: CASRVRLTEQFF
v_gene: TRBV20-1; j_gene: TRBJ2-5; CDR3aa: CSAILAGGPETQYF
v_gene: TRBV6-6; j_gene: TRBJ1-2; CDR3aa: CASSPTGDYGYTF
v_gene: TRBV2; j_gene: TRBJ2-3; CDR3aa: CASSGGLTGTDTQYF
v_gene: TRBV12-3/TRBV12-4; j_gene: TRBJ2-1; CDR3aa: CASSLALAGRGYEQFF
v_gene: TRBV24-1; j_gene: TRBJ1-1; CDR3aa: CATSAESNTEAFF
v_gene: TRBV12-3/TRBV12-4; j_gene: TRBJ1-1; CDR3aa: CASSLGQVAFF
v_gene: TRBV20-1; j_gene: TRBJ1-2; CDR3aa: CSARVLGAILTNYGYTF
v_gene: TRBV12-3/TRBV12-4; j_gene: TRBJ1-5; CDR3aa: CASTLKGAGQPQHF
v_gene: TRBV11-2; j_gene: TRBJ2-5; CDR3aa: CASSFSRGTQYF
v_gene: TRBV6-2/TRBV6-3; j_gene: TRBJ1-1; CDR3aa: CASSYLHGNTEAFF
v_gene: TRBV27; j_gene: TRBJ1-1; CDR3aa: CASRGNGPEAFF
v_gene: TRBV7-6; j_gene: TRBJ2-2; CDR3aa: CASRPGRMNTGELFF
v_gene: TRBV12-3/TRBV12-4; j_gene: TRBJ2-2; CDR3aa: CARHRGRLDTGELFF
v_gene: TRBV7-7; j_gene: TRBJ2-3; CDR3aa: CASSPGTSGGQDTQYF
v_gene: TRBV27; j_gene: TRBJ1-1; CDR3aa: CASSLWGVNTEAFF
v_gene: TRBV7-9; j_gene: TRBJ2-7; CDR3aa: CASSLAGIGEYF
v_gene: TRBV19; j_gene: TRBJ1-1; CDR3aa: CASSDPGRNTEAFF
v_gene: TRBV7-6; j_gene: TRBJ2-1; CDR3aa: CASSLGTGPRYNEQFF
v_gene: TRBV5-1; j_gene: TRBJ2-3; CDR3aa: CASSLSGETDTQYF
v_gene: TRBV2; j_gene: TRBJ2-7; CDR3aa: CASSENRGQTYEQYF
v_gene: TRBV12-3/TRBV12-4; j_gene: TRBJ2-7; CDR3aa: CASTLGGVGEQYF
v_gene: TRBV10-3; j_gene: TRBJ2-7; CDR3aa: CAISDTVSYEQYF
v_gene: TRBV7-6; j_gene: TRBJ2-3; CDR3aa: CASSSAGGADTQYF
v_gene: TRBV20-1; j_gene: TRBJ1-5; CDR3aa: CSAREGQGAQPQHF
v_gene: TRBV24-1; j_gene: TRBJ2-1; CDR3aa: CATRPGQGYNEQFF
v_gene: TRBV6-6; j_gene: TRBJ1-3; CDR3aa: CASRDTGAVSGNTIYF
v_gene: TRBV7-8; j_gene: TRBJ2-3; CDR3aa: CASSPPGLAGVTDTQYF
v_gene: TRBV27; j_gene: TRBJ2-2; CDR3aa: CASSPRSGTATGELFF
v_gene: TRBV20-1; j_gene: TRBJ2-2; CDR3aa: CSARTSGRNDGELFF
v_gene: TRBV12-3/TRBV12-4; j_gene: TRBJ1-2; CDR3aa: CASSLWRGYGYTF
v_gene: TRBV3-1; j_gene: TRBJ1-1; CDR3aa: CASSQGPVLGTEGAFF
v_gene: TRBV19; j_gene: TRBJ2-3; CDR3aa: CASIPGGAYSTDTQYF
v_gene: TRBV18; j_gene: TRBJ1-2; CDR3aa: CASSDLLGAGGYTF
v_gene: TRBV20-1; j_gene: TRBJ1-1; CDR3aa: CSARDRAYTEAFF
v_gene: TRBV4-2; j_gene: TRBJ1-4; CDR3aa: CASSQEYGQGAREKLFF
v_gene: TRBV5-4; j_gene: TRBJ1-4; CDR3aa: CASSSGPKDEKLFF
v_gene: TRBV12-3/TRBV12-4; j_gene: TRBJ2-3; CDR3aa: CASSFPSGGTDTQYF
v_gene: TRBV6-4; j_gene: TRBJ1-1; CDR3aa: CASSPQGGNTEAFF
v_gene: TRBV28; j_gene: TRBJ1-5; CDR3aa: CASFPTVSNQPQHF
v_gene: TRBV4-3; j_gene: TRBJ2-4; CDR3aa: CASSQSGTGVTKNIQYF
v_gene: TRBV4-1; j_gene: TRBJ2-7; CDR3aa: CASSQGLTGQGVYEQYF
v_gene: TRBV7-6; j_gene: TRBJ2-7; CDR3aa: CASSPGTSGVFYEQYF
v_gene: TRBV7-2; j_gene: TRBJ2-7; CDR3aa: CASSLGPSLAEQYF
v_gene: TRBV15; j_gene: TRBJ2-5; CDR3aa: CATSRDRVSVETQYF
v_gene: TRBV10-3; j_gene: TRBJ2-7; CDR3aa: CAISPGQTSYEQYF